This is a list of T cell receptor beta chains from one sample in a study of blood T cell repertoires in COVID-19. Data came from immunoSEQ multiplex PCR; TCRdb stores just in-frame clones and leaves some out. This sample yields around 250,000 clones, of which roughly 86% are seen a single time; 1.5% to 2% belongs to the top ten. The sequencing sample was made of peripheral blood. All receptors derive from a woman in her fifties or sixties who had recovered from COVID-19. CDR3s include the opening cysteine and the closing phenylalanine or tryptophan. Fields, in order: J gene, V gene, D gene, clone size, CDR3 DNA, CDR3 protein. D genes are given only for firm matches. The size of a clone is reported for some rows only, either as once, few or many, or as a class for expanded clones.

J: TRBJ2-6
V: TRBV27
D: -
size: few
DNA: TGTGCCAGCAGCTCCCCCTCCCTCTCTGGGGCCAACGTCCTGACTTTC
CDR3: CASSSPSLSGANVLTF

J: TRBJ2-7
V: TRBV5-1
D: TRBD1
size: -
DNA: TGCGCCAGCAGCTCTTGGCGATCTTGGGACAGTCAGGACATCTACGAGCAGTACTTC
CDR3: CASSSWRSWDSQDIYEQYF

J: TRBJ2-3
V: TRBV7-6
D: -
size: -
DNA: TGTGCCAGCAGCCGCTTTCTCGCGGGGGCCACAGATACGCAGTATTTT
CDR3: CASSRFLAGATDTQYF

J: TRBJ2-1
V: TRBV5-8
D: -
size: -
DNA: TGTGCCAGCAGCTTGTGGCCAATCAATGAGCAGTTCTTC
CDR3: CASSLWPINEQFF

J: TRBJ1-1
V: TRBV19
D: TRBD1
size: -
DNA: TGTGCCACTAGACTCCCGGACAGGGAGTCTGAAGCTTTCTTT
CDR3: CATRLPDRESEAFF

J: TRBJ1-1
V: TRBV15
D: -
size: -
DNA: TGTGCCACCAGCAGAGATCCCATGAACACTGAAGCTTTCTTT
CDR3: CATSRDPMNTEAFF

J: TRBJ2-3
V: TRBV3-1/TRBV3-2
D: -
size: -
DNA: TGTGCCAGCAGCCGAAGACAGGATCTCACAGATACGCAGTATTTT
CDR3: CASSRRQDLTDTQYF

J: TRBJ2-2
V: TRBV7-2
D: TRBD1
size: -
DNA: TGTGCCAGCAGGCTCAGGACAGGGAACACCGGGGAGCTGTTTTTT
CDR3: CASRLRTGNTGELFF

J: TRBJ1-1
V: TRBV6-5
D: TRBD1
size: few
DNA: TGTGCCAGCGGACGGGACAGAACGAACACTGAAGCTTTCTTT
CDR3: CASGRDRTNTEAFF

J: TRBJ2-3
V: TRBV3-1/TRBV3-2
D: -
size: -
DNA: TGTGCCAGCAGCCAAGATCTGGGCGCTGGCACAGATACGCAGTATTTT
CDR3: CASSQDLGAGTDTQYF

J: TRBJ1-2
V: TRBV20-1
D: -
size: -
DNA: TGCAGTGCTTTGGGCCTTGGCTACACCTTC
CDR3: CSALGLGYTF

J: TRBJ2-5
V: TRBV7-2
D: TRBD2
size: -
DNA: TGTGCTTCCGGTTTAGCGGGGGGGCAGGGGACCCAGTACTTC
CDR3: CASGLAGGQGTQYF

J: TRBJ2-2
V: TRBV12-5
D: -
size: -
DNA: TGTGCTAGTGGTCAGGGGTCGAACACCGGGGAGCTGTTTTTT
CDR3: CASGQGSNTGELFF

J: TRBJ1-5
V: TRBV15
D: -
size: -
DNA: TGTGCCACCAGCAGTTCAGGGCCCCATCAGCCCCAGCATTTT
CDR3: CATSSSGPHQPQHF

J: TRBJ1-6
V: TRBV11-3
D: -
size: -
DNA: TGTGCCCTCAGGGTAAAGGGCCTCCACTTT
CDR3: CALRVKGLHF

J: TRBJ1-3
V: TRBV18
D: -
size: -
DNA: TGTGCCAGCTCACCACGAAGGGGGACCGGAAACACCATATATTTT
CDR3: CASSPRRGTGNTIYF

J: TRBJ2-7
V: TRBV5-1
D: -
size: -
DNA: TGCGCCAGCAGCTTGGACGTCCGAGGAGGACGAAACGAGCAGTACTTC
CDR3: CASSLDVRGGRNEQYF

J: TRBJ1-5
V: TRBV6-5
D: -
size: -
DNA: TGTGCCAGCAGTTGGGGGGGGCACCGCAATCAGCCCCAGCATTTT
CDR3: CASSWGGHRNQPQHF

J: TRBJ1-3
V: TRBV4-2
D: -
size: once
DNA: TGTGCCAGCAGGGACACGGGACAAATCTCTGGAAACACCATATATTTT
CDR3: CASRDTGQISGNTIYF

J: TRBJ1-2
V: TRBV5-1
D: -
size: -
DNA: TGCGCCAGCAGTGACAGTTTTCACGGCTACACCTTC
CDR3: CASSDSFHGYTF

J: TRBJ1-5
V: TRBV18
D: -
size: once
DNA: TGTGCCAGCTCACGGACAGATCCGAGAGGCAATCAGCCCCAGCATTTT
CDR3: CASSRTDPRGNQPQHF

J: TRBJ2-2
V: TRBV6-6
D: -
size: -
DNA: TGTGCCAGCAGTTACTCCGCCCCCAGGGGACGCGGGGAGCTGTTTTTT
CDR3: CASSYSAPRGRGELFF